This T cell receptor (beta chain) is from a study of T cells in Graves' hyperthyroidism and ophthalmopathy. Study-level findings and limits: Blood shared most expanded thyroid clonotypes above 0.001. Stable hyperthyroidism and ophthalmopathy were separated using 13 V-J signatures.

Using around 10 ml of fresh peripheral blood, PBMCs were prepared. Template material for amplifying TCR beta CDR3 regions consisted of RNA transcripts. TCR CDR3 underwent first-round RT-PCR with the HTBI primer set. MiXCR, run by TCRdb on the multiplex PCR reads, gives a single entry per CDR3 protein. The sample records some 600,000 distinct CDR3 sequences, around 14% being singletons. At least ten counts were recorded for this clonotype. Its target is unknown. The sequencing sample was made of blood. The TCR comes from a woman aged 30 to 39 with Graves' hyperthyroidism that later progressed to Graves' ophthalmopathy.

CDR3 bases: TGTGCCAGCAGCTTGACGGGAGGGCCCTACAATGAGCAGTTCTTC. Its protein product is CASSLTGGPYNEQFF. The chain employs TRBV11-2 and TRBJ2-1; TRBD2 matches 8 bases. Germline CDR1 SGHAT, CDR2 FQNNGV. V shed 3 bases and J 2 bases; nucleotides not matched to a gene: 3. The CDR3 covers 15 residues. Complete variable domain (other parts from reference TRBV11-2 and TRBJ2-1): EAGVAQSPRYKIIEKRQSVAFWCNPISGHATLYWYQQILGQGPKLLIQFQNNGVVDDSQLPKDRFSAERLKGVDSTLKIQPAKLEDSAVYLCASSLTGGPYNEQFFGPGTRLTVL.